The 18 T cell receptor beta chains listed next were all sequenced from one sample in a study of CD8 T cells in ankylosing spondylitis. Findings of the study overall: What seemed typical of ankylosing spondylitis blood was a TCR beta motif built from under 10 highly homologous variants.

Each CDR3 protein is one row after TCRdb ran MiXCR on the 5' RACE reads. The repertoire includes tens of thousands of distinct CDR3 sequences, 9% of them detected once, and approximately 29% sits in the top ten. These receptors' targets are unknown. The sample was blood, either unsorted or a sorted T cell fraction (not recorded which). The source is a male donor with ankylosing spondylitis.

In its sample, this clonotype was seen many times. The chain uses TRBV20-1 and TRBJ1-2; D is uncertain. This CDR3 contains 10 residues. Germline values: CDR1 DFQATT, CDR2 SNEGSKA (reference sequence). Deletions cut 5 bases from V and 5 bases from J, with 6 bases between. The CDR3, as DNA: TGCAGTGCTCACCTATATGGCTACACCTTC. Protein product: CSAHLYGYTF.

The rearrangement links TRBV12-3 or TRBV12-4 to TRBJ2-3; the D is unclear. The germline V and J ends were trimmed by 3 bases and 0 bases, with 7 bases remaining between them. The CDR3 sequence is 14 residues long. The CDR3 region is CASSFRASTDTQYF. In DNA form, the CDR3 reads TGTGCCAGCAGTTTCAGAGCTAGCACAGATACGCAGTATTTT.

There are many counts of this clonotype. The chain is built from TRBV19 and TRBJ2-1; TRBD1 is a possible D gene (6 bases). This CDR3 has 15 amino acids. From germline, CDR1 is LNHDA and CDR2 SQIVND (reference sequence). V was trimmed by 7 bases and J by 0 bases, leaving 13 bases between them. The CDR3 protein is CASTPTGSSYNEQFF. CDR3 nucleotide sequence: TGTGCCAGTACCCCGACAGGTAGCTCCTACAATGAGCAGTTCTTC.

The gene calls are TRBV20-1 and TRBJ2-3; the D is unclear. The V end was cut by 3 bases, the J end by 1 base, with 11 bases between. The germline CDR1 and CDR2 sequences are DFQATT and SNEGSKA (reference sequence). The CDR3 runs 14 residues. CDR3 residues: CSARYSFGTDTQYF. The CDR3 region has the DNA TGCAGTGCTAGGTACTCGTTTGGCACAGATACGCAGTATTTT.

The chain combines TRBV13 with TRBJ2-7; 12 bases are shared with TRBD2. The CDR3 has 15 residues. Germline CDR1 is PRHDT and CDR2 is FYEKMQ (reference sequence). The ends lost 4 bases at V and 2 bases at J; junction bases unmatched: 3. For the CDR3, the DNA is TGTGCCAGCAGCTCCGGACTAGCGGGGCCCTACGAGCAGTACTTC. As protein: CASSSGLAGPYEQYF. Looking up the rest from reference TRBV13 and TRBJ2-7 gives the full variable domain: AAGVIQSPRHLIKEKRETATLKCYPIPRHDTVYWYQQGPGQDPQFLISFYEKMQSDKGSIPDRFSAQQFSDYHSELNMSSLELGDSALYFCASSSGLAGPYEQYFGPGTRLTVT.

This clonotype was observed many times. V and J are TRBV12-3 or TRBV12-4 and TRBJ2-3; TRBD2 might be the D (5 bases). This CDR3 has 13 residues. The V and J ends lost 6 bases and 6 bases respectively, with 13 bases between them. DNA for the CDR3: TGTGCCAGCAGCCACTCGGGGTGGGATACGCAGTATTTT. Protein product: CASSHSGWDTQYF.

In its sample, this clonotype was seen a few times. V usage is TRBV27 and J usage is TRBJ2-7, with D unresolved. V was cut by 2 bases and J by 6 bases, with 8 bases left in between. CDR3 length equals 12 residues. Germline CDR1 reads MNHEY; CDR2 reads SMNVEV (reference sequence). CDR3 residues: CASSLPPSEQYF. The CDR3 nucleotides read TGTGCCAGCAGTTTACCCCCTTCCGAGCAGTACTTC.

This sequence joins TRBV6-2 or TRBV6-3 and TRBJ2-5; D is uncertain. Germline-derived CDR1 and CDR2 are MNHEY and SVGEGT. CDR3 length equals 14 residues. V lost 5 bases to trimming and J lost 5 bases, with 15 bases between them. CDR3: CASSPSNSRETQYF. The CDR3 bases are TGTGCCAGCAGTCCCTCTAATTCCAGGGAGACCCAGTACTTC.

The sample holds many counts of this clonotype. The chain employs TRBV20-1 and TRBJ1-2; TRBD1 matches 8 bases. The length of the CDR3 is 14 residues. The germline V gene encodes CDR1 DFQATT and CDR2 SNEGSKA (reference sequence). Trimming removed 3 bases from V and 8 bases from J; junction bases left unmatched: 11. The CDR3 region has the DNA TGCAGTGCTAGGGATCCTGCAGGGGGCCTGGGCTACACCTTC. As protein: CSARDPAGGLGYTF.

This clonotype was observed many times. The chain uses TRBV27 and TRBJ2-7; the match to TRBD1 covers 9 bases. The junction had 8 bases not matched to a gene; V was cut back by 6 bases and J by 5 bases. Germline-derived CDR1 and CDR2 are MNHEY and SMNVEV (reference sequence). This CDR3 is 14 amino acids long. In DNA form, the CDR3 reads TGTGCCAGCAGCCCCGGGACAGGGCTTAACGAGCAGTACGTC. Protein product: CASSPGTGLNEQYV.

The sample holds many counts of this clonotype. This chain connects TRBV7-9 to TRBJ1-1; 9 bases are a match to TRBD1. The V gene end was trimmed by 5 bases and the J gene end by 2 bases; junction bases not matched to a gene: 6. Germline loops: CDR1 SEHNR, CDR2 FQNEAQ (reference sequence). The CDR3 contains 15 residues. The CDR3 region has the DNA TGTGCCAGCAGCGAGAACAGGGGGCTCAACACTGAAGCTTTCTTT. Translated: CASSENRGLNTEAFF.

The rearrangement uses TRBV15 and TRBJ2-1; D possibly corresponds to TRBD2 (5 bases). Germline assignment: CDR1 LNHNV and CDR2 YYDKDF (reference sequence). With 1 base removed from V and 4 bases from J, the gap between germline ends came to 11 bases. The CDR3 is 15 residues long. The CDR3 reads CATSRGESGYNEQFF. CDR3 nucleotides: TGTGCCACCAGCAGAGGGGAGTCGGGGTACAATGAGCAGTTCTTC.

This clonotype was observed a handful of times. This chain joins TRBV29-1 and TRBJ2-2; tentative D call: TRBD2 (5 bases). The CDR3 runs to 15 residues. Trimming took 0 bases from V and 3 from J, leaving 11 bases between them. Germline V lookup: CDR1 SQVTM, CDR2 ANQGSEA. The CDR3 region has the DNA TGCAGCGTTGAAGATCGGGATACCTACACCGGGGAGCTGTTTTTT. Protein: CSVEDRDTYTGELFF.

There are many counts of this clonotype. V and J are TRBV7-9 and TRBJ2-7, with TRBD2 as a possible D gene (5 bases). The CDR3 is 12 amino acids. Trimming cost V 1 base and J 6 bases, with 7 bases left between them. Germline assignment: CDR1 SEHNR and CDR2 FQNEAQ (reference sequence). The CDR3 DNA is TGTGCCAGCAGCTTAGTCGCGGGCGAGCAGTACGTC. This encodes CASSLVAGEQYV.

This clonotype has just a few counts. The rearrangement links TRBV6-1 to TRBJ2-7, with D tentatively TRBD1 or TRBD2 (5 bases each). Trimming removed 5 bases from V and 4 bases from J, with 18 bases in between. In germline, CDR1 is MNHNS, CDR2 SASEGT. The CDR3 consists of 15 residues. The CDR3 DNA follows: TGTGCCAGCAGTAGCCCTCCAGGGACGTATTACGAGCAGTACTTC. This gives the protein CASSSPPGTYYEQYF.

This chain links TRBV6-5 with TRBJ1-4, with unresolved D. Germline loops: CDR1 MNHEY, CDR2 SVGAGI. The CDR3 runs to 15 residues. The V gene lost 5 bases and the J gene lost 1 base, with 11 bases spanning the gap. CDR3 in amino acids: CASSVLLGTNEKLFF. In DNA, the CDR3 is TGTGCCAGCAGTGTACTCCTTGGAACTAATGAAAAACTGTTTTTT.

This clonotype qualifies as medium-sized. J is TRBJ2-1 and V is TRBV7-9, with 7 bases identical to TRBD1. The V segment lost 2 bases and the J segment 2 bases; nucleotides outside the gene matches: 3. The CDR3 has 15 residues. Germline lookup yields CDR1 SEHNR and CDR2 FQNEAQ (reference sequence). The CDR3 DNA reads as TGTGCCAGCAGCTTAACCAGGGGGACCTACAATGAGCAGTTCTTC. It yields the protein CASSLTRGTYNEQFF.

This clonotype was observed many times. The V gene is TRBV11-2, the J gene TRBJ2-3, with D perhaps TRBD1 (5 bases). Germline CDR1 and CDR2: SGHAT and FQNNGV. With 2 bases removed from V and 3 bases from J, the gap between germline ends came to 9 bases. CDR3 length equals 14 residues. The CDR3 spells CASSLTGWTDTQYF. In DNA form, the CDR3 reads TGTGCCAGCAGCTTAACAGGCTGGACAGATACGCAGTATTTT.